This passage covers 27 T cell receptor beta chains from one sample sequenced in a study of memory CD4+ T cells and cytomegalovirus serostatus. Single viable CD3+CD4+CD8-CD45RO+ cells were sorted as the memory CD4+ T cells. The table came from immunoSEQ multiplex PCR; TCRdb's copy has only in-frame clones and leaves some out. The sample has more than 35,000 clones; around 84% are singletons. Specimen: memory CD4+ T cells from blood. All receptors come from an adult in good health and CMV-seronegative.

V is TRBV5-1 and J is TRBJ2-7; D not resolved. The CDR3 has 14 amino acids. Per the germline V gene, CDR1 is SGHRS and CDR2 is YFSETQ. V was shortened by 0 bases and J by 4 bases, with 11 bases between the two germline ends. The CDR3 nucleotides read TGCGCCAGCAGCTTGGCCGGCCAGGCGTACGAGCAGTACTTC. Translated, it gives CASSLAGQAYEQYF.

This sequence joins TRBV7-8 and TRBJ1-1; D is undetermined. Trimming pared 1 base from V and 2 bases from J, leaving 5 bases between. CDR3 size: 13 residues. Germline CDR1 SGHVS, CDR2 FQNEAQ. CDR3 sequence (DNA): TGTGCCAGCAGCTTAGGGGCAAACACTGAAGCTTTCTTT. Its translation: CASSLGANTEAFF.

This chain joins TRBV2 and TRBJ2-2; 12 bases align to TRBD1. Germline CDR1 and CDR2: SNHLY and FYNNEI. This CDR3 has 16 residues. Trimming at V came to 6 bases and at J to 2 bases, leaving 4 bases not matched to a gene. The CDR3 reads CASSVGTGGNTGELFF. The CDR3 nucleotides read TGTGCCAGCAGCGTGGGGACAGGGGGCAACACCGGGGAGCTGTTTTTT. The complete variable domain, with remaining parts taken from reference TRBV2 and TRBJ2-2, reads EPEVTQTPSHQVTQMGQEVILRCVPISNHLYFYWYRQILGQKVEFLVSFYNNEISEKSEIFDDQFSVERPDGSNFTLKIRSTKLEDSAMYFCASSVGTGGNTGELFFGEGSRLTVL.

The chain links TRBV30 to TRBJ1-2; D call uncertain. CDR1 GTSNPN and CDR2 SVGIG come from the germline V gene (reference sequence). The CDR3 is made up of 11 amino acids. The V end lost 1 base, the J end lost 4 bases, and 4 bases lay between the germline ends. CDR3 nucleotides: TGTGCCTGGAGTGGGGCCTATGGCTACACCTTC. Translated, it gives CAWSGAYGYTF.

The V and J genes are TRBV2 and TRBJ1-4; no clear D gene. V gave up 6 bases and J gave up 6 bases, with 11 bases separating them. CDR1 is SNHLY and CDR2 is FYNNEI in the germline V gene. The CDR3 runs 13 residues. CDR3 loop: CASSREDHEKLFF. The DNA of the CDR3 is TGTGCCAGCAGCCGGGAGGACCATGAAAAACTGTTTTTT. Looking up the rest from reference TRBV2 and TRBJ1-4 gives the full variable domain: EPEVTQTPSHQVTQMGQEVILRCVPISNHLYFYWYRQILGQKVEFLVSFYNNEISEKSEIFDDQFSVERPDGSNFTLKIRSTKLEDSAMYFCASSREDHEKLFFGSGTQLSVL.

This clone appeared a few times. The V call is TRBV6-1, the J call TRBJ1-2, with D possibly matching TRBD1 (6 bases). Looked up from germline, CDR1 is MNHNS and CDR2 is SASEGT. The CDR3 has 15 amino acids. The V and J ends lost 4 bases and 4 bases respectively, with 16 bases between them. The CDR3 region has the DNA TGTGCCAGCAGTGGGAGGGACACCGGGGGCTATGGCTACACCTTC. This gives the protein CASSGRDTGGYGYTF.

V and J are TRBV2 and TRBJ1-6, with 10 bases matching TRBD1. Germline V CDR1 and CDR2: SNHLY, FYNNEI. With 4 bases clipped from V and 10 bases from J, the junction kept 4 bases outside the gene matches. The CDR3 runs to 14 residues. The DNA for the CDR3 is TGTGCCAGCAGTGGCGACAGGGGGCTCTCACCCCTCCACTTT. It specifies CASSGDRGLSPLHF. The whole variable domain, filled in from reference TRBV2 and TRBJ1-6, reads EPEVTQTPSHQVTQMGQEVILRCVPISNHLYFYWYRQILGQKVEFLVSFYNNEISEKSEIFDDQFSVERPDGSNFTLKIRSTKLEDSAMYFCASSGDRGLSPLHFGNGTRLTVT.

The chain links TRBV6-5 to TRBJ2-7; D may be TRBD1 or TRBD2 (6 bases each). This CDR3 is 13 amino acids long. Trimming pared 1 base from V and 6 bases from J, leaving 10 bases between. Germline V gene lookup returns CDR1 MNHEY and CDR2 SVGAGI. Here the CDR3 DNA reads TGTGCCAGCAGTTACTTGGGGGGCTTCGAGCAGTACTTC. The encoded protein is CASSYLGGFEQYF.

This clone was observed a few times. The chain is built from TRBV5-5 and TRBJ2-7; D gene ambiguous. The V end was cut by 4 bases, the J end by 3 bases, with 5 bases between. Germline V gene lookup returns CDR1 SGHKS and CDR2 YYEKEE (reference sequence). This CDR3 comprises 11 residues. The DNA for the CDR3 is TGTGCCAGCAGCCTTGGCTACGAGCAGTACTTC. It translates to CASSLGYEQYF. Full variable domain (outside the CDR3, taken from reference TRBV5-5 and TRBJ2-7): DAGVTQSPTHLIKTRGQQVTLRCSPISGHKSVSWYQQVLGQGPQFIFQYYEKEERGRGNFPDRFSARQFPNYSSELNVNALLLGDSALYLCASSLGYEQYFGPGTRLTVT.

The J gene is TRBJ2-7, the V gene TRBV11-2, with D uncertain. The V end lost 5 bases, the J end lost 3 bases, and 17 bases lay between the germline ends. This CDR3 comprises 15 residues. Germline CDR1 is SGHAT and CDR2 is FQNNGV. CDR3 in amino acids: CASSRSPGGGYEQYF. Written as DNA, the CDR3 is TGTGCCAGCAGCCGCAGCCCGGGTGGCGGCTACGAGCAGTACTTC.

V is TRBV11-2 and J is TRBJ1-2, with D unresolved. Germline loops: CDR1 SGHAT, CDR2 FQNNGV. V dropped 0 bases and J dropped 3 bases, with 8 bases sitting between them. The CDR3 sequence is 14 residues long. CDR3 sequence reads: CASSLDPTYYGYTF. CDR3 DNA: TGTGCCAGCAGCTTAGATCCGACTTACTATGGCTACACCTTC.

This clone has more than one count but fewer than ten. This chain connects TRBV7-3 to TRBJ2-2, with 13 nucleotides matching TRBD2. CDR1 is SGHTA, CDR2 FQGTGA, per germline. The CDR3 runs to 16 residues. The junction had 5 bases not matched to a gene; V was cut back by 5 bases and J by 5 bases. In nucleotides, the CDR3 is TGTGCCAGCAGCCAGGGACTAGCGGGGTCTACCGGGGAGCTGTTTTTT. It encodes CASSQGLAGSTGELFF.

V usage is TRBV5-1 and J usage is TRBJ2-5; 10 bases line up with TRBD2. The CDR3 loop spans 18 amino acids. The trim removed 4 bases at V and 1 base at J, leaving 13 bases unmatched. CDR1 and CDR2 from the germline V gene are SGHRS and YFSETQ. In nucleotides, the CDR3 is TGCGCCAGCAGCCCGGTTGCTAGCGGGGGCGCCTTCCAAGAGACCCAGTACTTC. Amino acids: CASSPVASGGAFQETQYF.

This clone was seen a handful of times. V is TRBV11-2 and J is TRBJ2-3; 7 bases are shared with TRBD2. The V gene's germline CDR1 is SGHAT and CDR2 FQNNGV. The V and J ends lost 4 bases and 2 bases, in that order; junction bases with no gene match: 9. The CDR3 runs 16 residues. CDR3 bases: TGTGCCAGCAGCTCGTCTTCGGGACTACTCACAGATACGCAGTATTTT. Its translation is CASSSSSGLLTDTQYF.

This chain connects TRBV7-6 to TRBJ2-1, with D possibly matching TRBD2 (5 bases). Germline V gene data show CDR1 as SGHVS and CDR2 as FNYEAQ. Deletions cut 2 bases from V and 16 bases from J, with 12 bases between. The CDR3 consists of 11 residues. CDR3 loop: CASSLRGPTFF. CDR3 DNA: TGTGCCAGCAGCTTAAGAGGGCCGACATTCTTC.

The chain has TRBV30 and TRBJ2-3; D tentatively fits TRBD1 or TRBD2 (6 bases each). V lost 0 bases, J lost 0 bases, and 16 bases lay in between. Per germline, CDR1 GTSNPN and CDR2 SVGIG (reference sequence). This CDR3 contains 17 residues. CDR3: CAWSVKGRGTSTDTQYF. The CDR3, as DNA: TGTGCCTGGAGTGTAAAGGGTCGGGGGACAAGCACAGATACGCAGTATTTT.

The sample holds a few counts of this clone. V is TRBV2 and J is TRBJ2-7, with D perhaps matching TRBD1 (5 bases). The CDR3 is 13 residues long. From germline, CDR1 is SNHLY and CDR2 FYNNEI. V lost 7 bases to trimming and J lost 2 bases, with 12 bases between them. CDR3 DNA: TGTGCCAGCAATGGGCAGGGTACCTACGAGCAGTACTTC. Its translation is CASNGQGTYEQYF.

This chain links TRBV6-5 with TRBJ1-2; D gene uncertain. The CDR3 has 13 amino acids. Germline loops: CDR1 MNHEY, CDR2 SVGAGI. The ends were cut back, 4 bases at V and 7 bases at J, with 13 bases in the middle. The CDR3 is CASSSNGRSGYTF. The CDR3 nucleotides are TGTGCCAGCAGTTCAAATGGGAGAAGTGGCTACACCTTC.

In nucleotides, the CDR3 is TGCAGCGTTGAATTCGGACAGGGAAGAGATGGCTACACCTTC. This codes for CSVEFGQGRDGYTF. The chain carries TRBV29-1 and TRBJ1-2; TRBD1 aligns across 8 bases. V lost 2 bases, J lost 6 bases, and 8 bases stayed unmatched. Germline values: CDR1 SQVTM, CDR2 ANQGSEA. The CDR3 sequence is 14 residues long.

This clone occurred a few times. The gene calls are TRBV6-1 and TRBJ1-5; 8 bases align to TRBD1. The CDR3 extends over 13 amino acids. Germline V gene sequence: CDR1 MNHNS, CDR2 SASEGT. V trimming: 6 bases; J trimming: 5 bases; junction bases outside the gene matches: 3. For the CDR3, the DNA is TGTGCCAGCAGGGAACAGGGGGATCAGCCCCAGCATTTT. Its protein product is CASREQGDQPQHF.

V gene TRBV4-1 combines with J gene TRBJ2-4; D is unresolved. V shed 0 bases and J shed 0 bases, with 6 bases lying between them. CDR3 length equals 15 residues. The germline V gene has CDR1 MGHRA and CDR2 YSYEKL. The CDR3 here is CASSQDRVAKNIQYF. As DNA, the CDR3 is TGCGCCAGCAGCCAAGACAGAGTAGCCAAAAACATTCAGTACTTC.

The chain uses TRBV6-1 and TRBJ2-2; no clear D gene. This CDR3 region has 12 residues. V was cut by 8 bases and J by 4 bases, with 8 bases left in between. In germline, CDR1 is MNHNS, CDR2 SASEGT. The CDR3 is CASGVVTGELFF. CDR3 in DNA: TGTGCCAGCGGGGTGGTCACCGGGGAGCTGTTTTTT.

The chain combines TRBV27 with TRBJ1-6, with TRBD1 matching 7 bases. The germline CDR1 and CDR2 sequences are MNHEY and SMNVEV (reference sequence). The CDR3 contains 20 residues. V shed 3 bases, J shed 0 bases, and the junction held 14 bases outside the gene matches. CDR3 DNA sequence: TGTGCCAGCAGTTTCCTGCCCCAGACAGGGCCGAACTCCTATAATTCACCCCTCCACTTT. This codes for CASSFLPQTGPNSYNSPLHF.

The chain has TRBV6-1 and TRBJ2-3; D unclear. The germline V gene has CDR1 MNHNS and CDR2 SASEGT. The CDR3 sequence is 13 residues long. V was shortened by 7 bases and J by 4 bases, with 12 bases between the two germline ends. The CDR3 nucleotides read TGTGCCAGCACCGAGAGTGGGGCAGATACGCAGTATTTT. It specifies CASTESGADTQYF.

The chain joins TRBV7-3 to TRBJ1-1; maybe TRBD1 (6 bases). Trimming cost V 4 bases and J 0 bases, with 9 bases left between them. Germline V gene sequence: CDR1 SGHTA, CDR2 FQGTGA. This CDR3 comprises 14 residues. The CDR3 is CASSWTVVNTEAFF. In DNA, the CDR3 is TGTGCCAGCAGCTGGACAGTGGTGAACACTGAAGCTTTCTTT.

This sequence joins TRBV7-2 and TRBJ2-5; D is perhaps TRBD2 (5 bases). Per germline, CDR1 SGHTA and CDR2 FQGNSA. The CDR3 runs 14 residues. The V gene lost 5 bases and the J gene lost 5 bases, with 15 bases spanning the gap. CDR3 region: CASSAQLGSETQYF. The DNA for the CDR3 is TGTGCCAGCAGCGCACAACTAGGGAGTGAGACCCAGTACTTC.

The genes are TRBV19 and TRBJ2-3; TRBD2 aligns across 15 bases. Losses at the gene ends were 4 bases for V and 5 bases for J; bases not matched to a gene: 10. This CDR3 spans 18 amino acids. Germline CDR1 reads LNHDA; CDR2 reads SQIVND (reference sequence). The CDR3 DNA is TGTGCCAGTAGTAGCAAGGGACTAGCGGGGGGCGGAGGAGATACGCAGTATTTT. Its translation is CASSSKGLAGGGGDTQYF.